This T cell receptor beta chain is from a study of breast tumors, draining lymph nodes, adjacent tissues. Overall study findings and caveats: Compared with lymph nodes, tumors were less diverse; compared with nontumor tissue, more.

The germline CDR1 and CDR2 sequences are SEHNR and FQNEAQ (reference sequence). The CDR3 spans 11 residues. Trimming stripped 9 bases from V and 4 bases from J, with 7 bases between. This clonotype was seen many times. The target antigen is unknown. TCRdb re-derived calls from the multiplex PCR reads in MiXCR, one entry per CDR3 protein. The table records approximately 140,000 distinct CDR3 sequences, roughly 33% of them present only once. The lymph nodes were axillary draining lymph nodes from breast cancer patients. This clonotype was obtained from a female donor with breast cancer. Some clones in this sample may be carry-over from other donors' samples. Sequences were obtained from axillary lymph node tissue. V gene TRBV7-9 combines with J gene TRBJ2-1, with D possibly TRBD1 on 5 matching bases. CDR3 sequence (DNA): TGTGCCAGACAGGTATACAATGAGCAGTTCTTC. As protein: CARQVYNEQFF.